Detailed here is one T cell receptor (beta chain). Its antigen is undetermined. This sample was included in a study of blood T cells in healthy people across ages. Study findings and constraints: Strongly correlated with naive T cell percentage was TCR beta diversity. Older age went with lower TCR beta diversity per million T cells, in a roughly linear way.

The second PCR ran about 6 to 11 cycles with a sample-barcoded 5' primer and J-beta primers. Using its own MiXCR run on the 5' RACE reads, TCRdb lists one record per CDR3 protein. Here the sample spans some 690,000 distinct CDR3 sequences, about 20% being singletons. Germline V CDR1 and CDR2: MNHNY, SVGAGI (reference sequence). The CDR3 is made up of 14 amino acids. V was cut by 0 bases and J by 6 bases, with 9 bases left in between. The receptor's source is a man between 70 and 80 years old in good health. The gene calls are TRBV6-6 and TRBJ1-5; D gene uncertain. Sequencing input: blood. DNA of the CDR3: TGTGCCAGCAGTTACTCGGAAGGAGGTCAGCCCCAGCATTTT. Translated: CASSYSEGGQPQHF.